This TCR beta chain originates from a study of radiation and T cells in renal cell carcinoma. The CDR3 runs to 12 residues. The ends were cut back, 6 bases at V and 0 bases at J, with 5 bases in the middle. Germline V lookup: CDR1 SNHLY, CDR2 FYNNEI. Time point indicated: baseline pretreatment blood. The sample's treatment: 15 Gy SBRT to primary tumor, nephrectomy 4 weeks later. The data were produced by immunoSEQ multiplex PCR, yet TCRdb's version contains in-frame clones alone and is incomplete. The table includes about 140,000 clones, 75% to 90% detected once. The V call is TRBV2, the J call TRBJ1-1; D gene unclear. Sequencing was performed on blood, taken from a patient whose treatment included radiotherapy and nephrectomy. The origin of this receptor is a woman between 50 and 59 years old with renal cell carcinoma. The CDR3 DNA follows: TGTGCCAGCAGGACGTTGAACACTGAAGCTTTCTTT. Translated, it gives CASRTLNTEAFF.